This TCR beta chain comes out of a study of T cell changes during pregnancy in multiple sclerosis. Clones were read by immunoSEQ multiplex PCR, and TCRdb kept only the in-frame ones, dropping some. The data contain more than 55,000 clones, 90% of them singletons. V was pared by 5 bases and J by 14 bases, with 10 bases of the junction left unmatched. Germline V CDR1 and CDR2: SGHTA, FQGNSA. This CDR3 spans 13 amino acids. The receptor was isolated from a female donor in good health, enrolled as a control in a pregnancy study. The input for sequencing was peripheral blood, taken in the first trimester of pregnancy. V gene TRBV7-2 combines with J gene TRBJ2-1; 9 bases agree with TRBD2. CDR3 sequence: CASSPQGGGGKFF. In nucleotides, the CDR3 is TGTGCCAGCAGCCCCCAGGGCGGGGGGGGGAAGTTCTTC.